The 4 T cell receptor beta chains listed next were all sequenced from one sample in a study of T-cell memory formation after mild COVID-19. TCRdb itself ran the 5' RACE reads through MiXCR, one entry per CDR3 protein. The data show 95,000 to 120,000 distinct CDR3 sequences, roughly a sixth seen once. Sample: PBMCs or a T cell subset sorted from them (not recorded which). The receptors here all came from a man in his late teens or twenties who had mild COVID-19 (a few samples of this study predate the infection). Cell type and time point are not known.

The chain has TRBV12-3 or TRBV12-4 and TRBJ2-7, with 7 bases identical to TRBD2. This CDR3 spans 15 amino acids. V shed 5 bases and J 2 bases; nucleotides not matched to a gene: 9. CDR3 nucleotide sequence: TGTGCCAGCAGTATCCATCTAGCGGCAACCTACGAGCAGTACTTC. Translated, it gives CASSIHLAATYEQYF.

In its sample, this clonotype was seen a few times. The chain recombines TRBV29-1 with TRBJ1-4; no reliable D call. V was cut by 6 bases and J by 4 bases, with 9 bases left in between. The CDR3 extends over 12 amino acids. Germline V gives CDR1 SQVTM, CDR2 ANQGSEA. The CDR3 region is CSVTTGNEKLFF. CDR3 DNA: TGCAGCGTCACGACGGGTAATGAAAAACTGTTTTTT.

The chain recombines TRBV11-2 with TRBJ2-5, with no clear D. Germline V CDR1 and CDR2: SGHAT, FQNNGV. The CDR3 covers 14 residues. V was cut by 0 bases and J by 5 bases, with 10 bases left in between. CDR3 sequence reads: CASSLDRLWETQYF. The CDR3 DNA sequence: TGTGCCAGCAGCTTAGACCGGCTTTGGGAGACCCAGTACTTC.

This clonotype was picked up a small number of times. In DNA form, the CDR3 reads TGCGCCAGCAGCCTCCAGGGGGCTGACGAGACCCAGTACTTC. It codes for CASSLQGADETQYF. The rearrangement uses TRBV5-1 and TRBJ2-5; TRBD1 aligns across 8 bases. Germline V gives CDR1 SGHRS, CDR2 YFSETQ. The CDR3 loop spans 14 amino acids. V shed 4 bases, J shed 5 bases, and the junction held 7 bases outside the gene matches.